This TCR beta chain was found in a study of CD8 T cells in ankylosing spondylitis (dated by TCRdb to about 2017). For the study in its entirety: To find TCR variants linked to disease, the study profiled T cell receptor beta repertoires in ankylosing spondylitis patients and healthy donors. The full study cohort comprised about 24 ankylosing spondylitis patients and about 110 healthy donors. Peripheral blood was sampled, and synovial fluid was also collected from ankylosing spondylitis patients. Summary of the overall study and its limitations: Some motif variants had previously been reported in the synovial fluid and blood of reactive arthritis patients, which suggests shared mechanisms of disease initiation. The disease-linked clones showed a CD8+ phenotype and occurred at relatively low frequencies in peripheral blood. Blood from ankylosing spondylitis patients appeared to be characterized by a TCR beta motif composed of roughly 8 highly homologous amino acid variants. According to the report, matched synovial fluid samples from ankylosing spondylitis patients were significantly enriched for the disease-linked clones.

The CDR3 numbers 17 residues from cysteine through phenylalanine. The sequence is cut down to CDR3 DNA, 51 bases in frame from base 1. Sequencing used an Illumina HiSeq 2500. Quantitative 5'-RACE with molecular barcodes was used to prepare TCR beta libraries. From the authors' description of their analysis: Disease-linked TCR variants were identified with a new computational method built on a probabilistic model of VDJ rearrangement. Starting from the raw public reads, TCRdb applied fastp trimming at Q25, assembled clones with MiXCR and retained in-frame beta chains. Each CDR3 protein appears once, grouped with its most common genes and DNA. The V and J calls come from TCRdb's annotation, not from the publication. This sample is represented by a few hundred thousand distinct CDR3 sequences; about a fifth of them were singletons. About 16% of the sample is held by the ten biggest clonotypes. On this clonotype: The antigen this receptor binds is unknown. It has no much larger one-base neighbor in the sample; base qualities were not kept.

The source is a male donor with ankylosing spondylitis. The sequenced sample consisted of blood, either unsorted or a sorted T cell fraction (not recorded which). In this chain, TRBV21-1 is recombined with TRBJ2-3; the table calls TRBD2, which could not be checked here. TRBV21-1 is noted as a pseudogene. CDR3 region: CASSKPGTSGNTDTQYF. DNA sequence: TGTGCCAGCAGCAAACCCGGGACTAGCGGGAACACAGATACGCAGTATTTT.